This TCR beta chain was profiled in a study of blood T cell repertoires in COVID-19. The table came from immunoSEQ multiplex PCR; TCRdb's copy has only in-frame clones and leaves some out. Counted here are 200,000 to 250,000 clones, under 85% occurring once; the ten biggest clones make up less than 2%. This CDR3 spans 13 amino acids. The junction had 5 bases not matched to a gene; V was cut back by 4 bases and J by 5 bases. Germline assignment: CDR1 SGHRS and CDR2 YFSETQ. This clone was seen more than once but under ten times. This chain links TRBV5-1 with TRBJ2-5; 7 bases are a match to TRBD1. Sequencing input: PBMCs or T cells enriched from blood (not recorded which). This sequence was found in a man aged 55 to 70 who had recovered from COVID-19. The CDR3 DNA follows: TGCGCCAGCAGCCGCGACAGGGCTGAGACCCAGTACTTC. This encodes CASSRDRAETQYF.